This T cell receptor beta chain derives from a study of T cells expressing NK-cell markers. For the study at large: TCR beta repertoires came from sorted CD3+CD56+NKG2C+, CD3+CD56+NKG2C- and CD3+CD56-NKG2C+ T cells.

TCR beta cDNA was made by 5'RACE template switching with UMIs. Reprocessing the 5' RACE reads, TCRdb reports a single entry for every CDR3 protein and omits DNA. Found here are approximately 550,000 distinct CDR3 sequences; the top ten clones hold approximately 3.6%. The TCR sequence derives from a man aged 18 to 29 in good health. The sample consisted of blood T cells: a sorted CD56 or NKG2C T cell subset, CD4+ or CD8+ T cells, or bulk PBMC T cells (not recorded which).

The CDR3 here is CASTRENGNEQFF. The V gene is TRBV25-1, the J gene TRBJ2-1. CDR1 is MGHDK, CDR2 SYGVNS, per germline. The CDR3 is 13 residues long.